The rows below give T cell receptor beta chains drawn from one sample of a study of T cell responses to AZD1222 COVID-19 vaccine. TCRdb keeps only in-frame clones here, not all; method: immunoSEQ multiplex PCR. This table holds tens of thousands of clones, under 90% found once. The sequences come from peripheral blood, collected 28 days after the second AZD1222 dose. These receptor sequences come from an adult who received the AZD1222 COVID-19 vaccine. The CDR3 runs from the conserved cysteine through the conserved F or W. A D gene is named only where the DNA matches it firmly. Rows may omit the clone size; those that give it use once, few, many or a size class.

>TRBV28|TRBJ1-4|NA|NA
TGTGCCAGCAGTTTTGGAGGGAGGGGTGAAAAACTGTTTTTT
CASSFGGRGEKLFF
>TRBV3-1/TRBV3-2|TRBJ2-7|NA|NA
TGTGCCAGCAGCCGTAACAGGATTGGATACGAGCAGTACTTC
CASSRNRIGYEQYF
>TRBV6-5|TRBJ1-1|TRBD1|NA
TGTGCCAGCAGCGACGGACAGGGCACTGAAGCTTTCTTT
CASSDGQGTEAFF
>TRBV11-2|TRBJ1-5|NA|NA
TGTGCCAGCAGCTTATCACAAAGGAATCAGCCCCAGCATTTT
CASSLSQRNQPQHF
>TRBV5-4|TRBJ2-7|TRBD1|NA
TGTGCCAGCAGCCCACAGGGGTTTATCGACGAGCAGTACTTC
CASSPQGFIDEQYF
>TRBV5-4|TRBJ1-5|NA|NA
TGTGCCAGCAGCAGGGACGTTTACCAGCCCCAGCATTTT
CASSRDVYQPQHF
>TRBV2|TRBJ1-5|TRBD1|NA
TGTGCCAGCAGTCCCCAGGGGGCGGGTCAGCCCCAGCATTTT
CASSPQGAGQPQHF
>TRBV9|TRBJ1-2|NA|NA
TGTGCCAGCAGCGTAGGGGCCGAGGATGGCTACACCTTC
CASSVGAEDGYTF
>TRBV5-4|TRBJ1-6|NA|NA
TGTGCCAGCAGGGGTGCCTATAATTCACCCCTCCACTTT
CASRGAYNSPLHF
>TRBV10-3|TRBJ2-5|TRBD1|NA
TGTGCCACCAATTCACACCGGGGACAGGGACAAGAGACCCAGTACTTC
CATNSHRGQGQETQYF
>TRBV9|TRBJ1-1|NA|NA
TGTGCCAGCAGCGTAGGGCCCCTGGGCACTGAAGCTTTCTTT
CASSVGPLGTEAFF
>TRBV4-3|TRBJ1-5|NA|NA
TGCGCCAGCAGCCAGGATGTCGGGGTCAATCAGCCCCAGCATTTT
CASSQDVGVNQPQHF
>TRBV5-1|TRBJ2-7|NA|NA
TGCGCCAGCAGCGCAAGCTCCTACGAGCAGTACTTC
CASSASSYEQYF
>TRBV5-1|TRBJ2-1|NA|few
TGCGCCAGCAGCCTTTCAGGGTACGATGAGCAGTTCTTC
CASSLSGYDEQFF
>TRBV28|TRBJ1-1|NA|NA
TGTGCCAGCAGTCCCCCAGGGGCAGACACTGAAGCTTTCTTT
CASSPPGADTEAFF
>TRBV18|TRBJ2-7|NA|once
TGTGCCAGCTCACCCCCCACCCATTACGAGCAGTACTTC
CASSPPTHYEQYF
>TRBV5-1|TRBJ1-1|NA|few
TGCGCCAGCTCCCTGGCAGCGAACACTGAAGCTTTCTTT
CASSLAANTEAFF
>TRBV6-5|TRBJ1-2|NA|NA
TGTGCCAGCAGGGACGCGAGCGTTTATGGCTACACCTTC
CASRDASVYGYTF
>TRBV4-2|TRBJ2-5|NA|NA
TGTGCCAGCAGCCACGCCCAGGGCGGTCGAGAGACCCAGTACTTC
CASSHAQGGRETQYF
>TRBV9|TRBJ2-5|NA|NA
TGTGCCAGCAGCGTCTCGGGCAGCCAAGAGACCCAGTACTTC
CASSVSGSQETQYF
>TRBV6-5|TRBJ2-3|TRBD2|NA
TGTGCCAGCAGCCTCGACGGGGGGTATACGCAGTATTTT
CASSLDGGYTQYF
>TRBV9|TRBJ1-6|NA|NA
TGTGCCAGCAGCGGAGGGGTTAGTCCGGAGTCACCCCTCCACTTT
CASSGGVSPESPLHF
>TRBV6-6|TRBJ1-5|NA|NA
TGTGCCAGCAGGATAAATACAGGGCGGCCCCAGCATTTT
CASRINTGRPQHF
>TRBV30|TRBJ1-3|NA|NA
TGTGCCTGGAGTGTTCAAGGGAAGTCGAGAAACACCATATATTTT
CAWSVQGKSRNTIYF
>TRBV9|TRBJ1-5|NA|NA
TGTGCCAGCAGCCCGGGGCCATTCTATAGCAATCAGCCCCAGCATTTT
CASSPGPFYSNQPQHF
>TRBV13|TRBJ1-4|NA|NA
TGTGCCAGCAGCTTGAATTCGGGGGCGGATGAAAAACTGTTTTTT
CASSLNSGADEKLFF
>TRBV28|TRBJ2-1|NA|NA
TGTGCCAGCATCCGTCCAGGGGTGGGTGAGCAGTTCTTC
CASIRPGVGEQFF
>TRBV18|TRBJ1-1|TRBD1|NA
TGTGCCAGCTCAATCCAGGGACAGATGAACACTGAAGCTTTCTTT
CASSIQGQMNTEAFF
>TRBV5-6|TRBJ2-3|NA|NA
TGTGCCAGCAGCTTGAGGGGACGGAGGGCAGATACGCAGTATTTT
CASSLRGRRADTQYF
>TRBV28|TRBJ1-4|NA|NA
TGTGCCAGCAGTTCAATGCGTTCCCCCGTAGGAAAACTGTTTTTT
CASSSMRSPVGKLFF
>TRBV28|TRBJ1-2|NA|once
TGTGCCAGTATGAGGAGGGAGGAGGGAAACGGCTACACCTTC
CASMRREEGNGYTF
>TRBV24-1|TRBJ2-2|NA|NA
TGTGCCACCAGTGAGCCGGGACAAGGAACCGGGGAGCTGTTTTTT
CATSEPGQGTGELFF
>TRBV4-1|TRBJ1-5|NA|NA
TGCGCCAGCAGCCAAGATGGCATGAACAATCAGCCCCAGCATTTT
CASSQDGMNNQPQHF
>TRBV28|TRBJ1-1|NA|NA
TGTGCCAGCACTCGCCTTTTGACCGCCGTGAACACTGAAGCTTTCTTT
CASTRLLTAVNTEAFF
>TRBV28|TRBJ2-6|TRBD1|NA
TGTGCCAGCACCACAGGGGGCGCCTTCTCTGGGGCCAACGTCCTGACTTTC
CASTTGGAFSGANVLTF
>TRBV7-8|TRBJ1-2|NA|once
TGTGCCAGCAGCTTTGGAGGGAGGCTGGCCGGCTACACCTTC
CASSFGGRLAGYTF
>TRBV2|TRBJ2-7|TRBD1|NA
TGTGCCAGCAGTGGAGTTAAGGGGACAGCCTACGAGCAGTACTTC
CASSGVKGTAYEQYF
>TRBV28|TRBJ2-7|NA|NA
TGTGCCAGCAGTTTGGTCATCGTTGCACCACTTACCTACGAGCAGTACTTC
CASSLVIVAPLTYEQYF
>TRBV7-9|TRBJ2-1|TRBD1|few
TGTGCCAGCAGCAGGGACAGGGTGAATGAGCAGTTCTTC
CASSRDRVNEQFF
>TRBV3-1/TRBV3-2|TRBJ1-2|TRBD1|NA
TGTGCCAGCAGCCAAACAGGGGGAAATGGCTACACCTTC
CASSQTGGNGYTF
>TRBV9|TRBJ1-2|NA|once
TGTGCCAGCAGCGCGCCCCGCAGGGGTGATAACTATGGCTACACCTTC
CASSAPRRGDNYGYTF
>TRBV5-8|TRBJ2-2|TRBD1|once
TGTGCCAGCAGCTTGGGGACAGGGCTCCCCGATCCGGCCGGGGAGCTGTTTTTT
CASSLGTGLPDPAGELFF
>TRBV6-5|TRBJ2-1|NA|NA
TGTGCCAGCAGTTACTACGGAAGCTCCTACAATGAGCAGTTCTTC
CASSYYGSSYNEQFF
>TRBV7-8|TRBJ1-5|TRBD1|once
TGTGCCAGCAGAGTGGACAGGGCTAGCAATCAGCCCCAGCATTTT
CASRVDRASNQPQHF
>TRBV7-8|TRBJ1-5|TRBD1|NA
TGTGCCAGCAGCTTAGGGGACAGGGGGCGCAATCAGCCCCAGCATTTT
CASSLGDRGRNQPQHF
>TRBV7-3|TRBJ1-2|TRBD1|NA
TGTGCCAGCAGCTTCGGACAGGGAGATGGCTACACCTTC
CASSFGQGDGYTF
>TRBV28|TRBJ2-3|TRBD2|NA
TGTGCCAGCAGTAGACTAGCGGGGGTCACAGATACGCAGTATTTT
CASSRLAGVTDTQYF
>TRBV23-1|TRBJ2-2|NA|once
TGCGCCAGCAGATATTGGGGGGGCAGCGGGGAGCTGTTTTTT
CASRYWGGSGELFF
>TRBV30|TRBJ2-4|NA|NA
TGTGCCTGGAGTGGAATCAGGGGCCCGGCCAAAAACATTCAGTACTTC
CAWSGIRGPAKNIQYF
>TRBV28|TRBJ1-2|NA|NA
TGTGCCAGCAGCCGAGGACCTCCCAACTATGGCTACACCTTC
CASSRGPPNYGYTF
>TRBV27|TRBJ1-2|NA|NA
TGTGCCAGCAGTTTAGTGACAGGCTATGGCTACACCTTC
CASSLVTGYGYTF
>TRBV3-1/TRBV3-2|TRBJ2-3|TRBD1|NA
TGTGCCAGCAGCCACGGACAGGTCACAGATACGCAGTATTTT
CASSHGQVTDTQYF
>TRBV28|TRBJ1-1|NA|NA
TGTGCCAGCAGTGCCCGGGGATTGAACACTGAAGCTTTCTTT
CASSARGLNTEAFF
>TRBV28|TRBJ1-2|NA|NA
TGTGCCAGCAGTTTGACGGGAAACTATGGCTACACCTTC
CASSLTGNYGYTF
>TRBV25-1|TRBJ2-1|NA|NA
TGTGCCAGCAGTGACCCTCCTTGGGATGAGCAGTTCTTC
CASSDPPWDEQFF
>TRBV5-3|TRBJ2-7|TRBD1|NA
TGTGCCAGAAGTCCCAGCCGGGACAGAGACTACGAGCAGTACTTC
CARSPSRDRDYEQYF
>TRBV28|TRBJ1-2|NA|NA
TGTGCCAGCAGAGTGTCTAACTATGGCTACACCTTC
CASRVSNYGYTF
>TRBV6-5|TRBJ1-5|NA|NA
TGTGCCAGCATTCTAAGTATGGATCAGCCCCAGCATTTT
CASILSMDQPQHF